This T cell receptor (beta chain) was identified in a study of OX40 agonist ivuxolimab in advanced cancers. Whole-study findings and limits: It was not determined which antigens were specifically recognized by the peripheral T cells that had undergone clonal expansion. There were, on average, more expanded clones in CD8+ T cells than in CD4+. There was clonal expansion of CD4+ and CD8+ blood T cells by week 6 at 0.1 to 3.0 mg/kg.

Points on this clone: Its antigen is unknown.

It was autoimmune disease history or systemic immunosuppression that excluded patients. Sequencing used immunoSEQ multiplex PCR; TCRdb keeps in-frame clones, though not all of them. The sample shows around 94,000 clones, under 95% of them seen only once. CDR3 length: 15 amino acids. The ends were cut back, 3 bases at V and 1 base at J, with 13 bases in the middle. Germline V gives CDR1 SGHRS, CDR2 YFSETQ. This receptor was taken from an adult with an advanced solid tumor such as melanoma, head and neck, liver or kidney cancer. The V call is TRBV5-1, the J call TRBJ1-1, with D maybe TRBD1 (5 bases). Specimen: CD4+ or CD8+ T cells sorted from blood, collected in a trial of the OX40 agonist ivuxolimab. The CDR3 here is CASSSYQTENTEAFF. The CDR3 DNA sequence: TGCGCCAGCAGCTCCTACCAGACAGAGAACACTGAAGCTTTCTTT.